A single sample gave rise to the 16 T cell receptor beta chains below, sequenced in a study of blood T cells in healthy people across ages. The authors ran a second PCR of roughly 6 to 12 cycles using a sample-barcoded 5' primer and a J-beta primer mix. TCRdb reprocessed the 5' RACE reads via MiXCR and lists one record per CDR3 protein. The sample consists of 1.4 million to 1.5 million distinct CDR3 sequences, around 42% of them appearing once. Sequenced material: blood. Receptors were obtained from a young woman in good health.

This clonotype was counted many times. The gene calls are TRBV10-3 and TRBJ2-7, with D hard to call. Germline V lookup: CDR1 ENHRY, CDR2 SYGVKD. V was trimmed by 3 bases and J by 7 bases, leaving 10 bases between them. The CDR3 has 12 amino acids. DNA for the CDR3: TGTGCCATCAGTGAACTTCTAGAAGAGCAGTACTTC. Translating gives CAISELLEEQYF.

This clonotype has a handful of counts. The V and J genes are TRBV27 and TRBJ2-1; 8 bases agree with TRBD2. The V segment lost 5 bases and the J segment 6 bases; nucleotides outside the gene matches: 12. This CDR3 comprises 16 residues. Germline V gene lookup returns CDR1 MNHEY and CDR2 SMNVEV (reference sequence). The CDR3 bases are TGTGCCAGCAGTCCCGAGGGTGCGGGAGGACTCAATGAGCAGTTCTTC. Encoded protein: CASSPEGAGGLNEQFF.

This clonotype came up a few times. This chain connects TRBV5-1 to TRBJ2-3; no reliable D call. Trimming cost V 6 bases and J 3 bases, with 8 bases left between them. The germline V gene encodes CDR1 SGHRS and CDR2 YFSETQ. The CDR3 runs to 12 residues. Here the CDR3 reads CASTRETDTQYF. CDR3 DNA sequence: TGCGCCAGCACCAGAGAGACAGATACGCAGTATTTT.

J is TRBJ2-7 and V is TRBV7-2; tentatively, D is TRBD1 (5 bases). Per germline, CDR1 SGHTA and CDR2 FQGNSA. CDR3 length equals 16 residues. V was pared by 5 bases and J by 3 bases, with 20 bases between. DNA for the CDR3: TGTGCCAGCAGCCCGGATAACAGGAAAACCAACTACGAGCAGTACTTC. This translates into CASSPDNRKTNYEQYF. Full variable domain (outside the CDR3, taken from reference TRBV7-2 and TRBJ2-7): GAGVSQSPSNKVTEKGKDVELRCDPISGHTALYWYRQSLGQGLEFLIYFQGNSAPDKSGLPSDRFSAERTGGSVSTLTIQRTQQEDSAVYLCASSPDNRKTNYEQYFGPGTRLTVT.

The sample holds one count of this clonotype. A much larger clone lies a single base off, so this may be a read error. The chain recombines TRBV10-2 with TRBJ2-1; 8 nucleotides match TRBD1. V dropped 0 bases and J dropped 5; count of bases not matched to a gene: 6. The CDR3 totals 16 residues. Per the germline V gene, CDR1 is WSHSY and CDR2 is SAAADI. The DNA for the CDR3 is TGCGCCAGCAGTGAGTCCTGGGCAGGGGGCAACAATGAGCAGTTCTTC. This encodes CASSESWAGGNNEQFF.

The gene calls are TRBV27 and TRBJ2-5; TRBD2 aligns across 8 bases. V trimming: 6 bases; J trimming: 11 bases; junction bases outside the gene matches: 17. CDR3 size: 15 residues. Germline CDR1 is MNHEY and CDR2 is SMNVEV (reference sequence). Here the CDR3 reads CASRPIRGGANEQYF. The CDR3 bases are TGTGCCAGCAGACCCATCCGGGGGGGGGCCAATGAGCAGTACTTC.

This clonotype was seen only a few times. The chain joins TRBV28 to TRBJ2-1, with TRBD2 matching over 11 bases. Trimming at V came to 7 bases and at J to 4 bases, leaving 6 bases not matched to a gene. Germline CDR1 is MDHEN and CDR2 is SYDVKM. The length of the CDR3 is 15 residues. CDR3 DNA: TGTGCCAGCATCTTAGCGGGGGGGAAATACAATGAGCAGTTCTTC. This codes for CASILAGGKYNEQFF.

This clonotype appeared once. The chain joins TRBV6-5 to TRBJ2-7; D gene uncertain. Germline lookup yields CDR1 MNHEY and CDR2 SVGAGI. V lost 6 bases, J lost 3 bases, and 12 bases lay in between. The CDR3 has 13 residues. In DNA form, the CDR3 reads TGTGCCAGCAGCCCCCGGAGTTTCTACGAGCAGTACTTC. This translates into CASSPRSFYEQYF.

This clonotype appeared a few times. The J gene is TRBJ2-5, the V gene TRBV4-1; D ambiguous. This CDR3 comprises 14 residues. The V end lost 0 bases, the J end lost 1 base, and 6 bases lay between the germline ends. Germline CDR1 is MGHRA and CDR2 is YSYEKL. Here the CDR3 reads CASSQEHSQETQYF. The CDR3 coding sequence is TGCGCCAGCAGCCAAGAACACAGCCAAGAGACCCAGTACTTC.

There are a few counts of this clonotype. The genes are TRBV20-1 and TRBJ2-7; 8 nucleotides line up with TRBD1. Germline V gene lookup returns CDR1 DFQATT and CDR2 SNEGSKA (reference sequence). The V segment lost 5 bases and the J segment 3 bases; nucleotides outside the gene matches: 9. The CDR3 has 14 amino acids. CDR3 protein: CSARRGQGNYEQYF. CDR3 nucleotides: TGCAGTGCTCGCAGGGGGCAGGGGAACTACGAGCAGTACTTC.

The chain employs TRBV4-1 and TRBJ2-1; TRBD1 matches 10 bases. CDR3 size: 14 residues. The V gene end was trimmed by 5 bases and the J gene end by 8 bases; junction bases not matched to a gene: 6. The germline V gene encodes CDR1 MGHRA and CDR2 YSYEKL. Written as DNA, the CDR3 is TGCGCCAGCAGCTCCGGGACAGGGGTAGATGAGCAGTTCTTC. The encoded protein is CASSSGTGVDEQFF.

This clonotype came up a few times. The V and J genes are TRBV30 and TRBJ2-7; D is possibly TRBD2 (5 bases). Trimming stripped 2 bases from V and 1 base from J, with 9 bases between. Per germline, CDR1 GTSNPN and CDR2 SVGIG (reference sequence). This CDR3 spans 13 amino acids. CDR3 sequence (DNA): TGTGCCTGGAGTTTGGGCGGGTCCTACGAGCAGTACTTC. This codes for CAWSLGGSYEQYF.

This clonotype was seen a few times. The chain links TRBV12-3 or TRBV12-4 to TRBJ2-1, with 11 positions matching TRBD2. CDR3 size: 16 residues. V shed 5 bases, J shed 6 bases, and the junction held 9 bases outside the gene matches. CDR3 in amino acids: CASSPPRLAGPNEQFF. In nucleotides, the CDR3 is TGTGCCAGCAGTCCCCCGCGACTAGCGGGACCCAATGAGCAGTTCTTC.

This clonotype came up once. The chain recombines TRBV20-1 with TRBJ2-4; TRBD2 aligns across 8 bases. The closer fit of TRBJ2-7 to the DNA end suggests the J call may be wrong. The CDR3 is 15 amino acids. The germline gives CDR1 DFQATT, CDR2 SNEGSKA (reference sequence). CDR3 loop: CSARDLRREDHEQYF. The CDR3, as DNA: TGCAGTGCTAGAGATCTTAGGCGGGAGGACCACGAGCAGTACTTC.

This clonotype occurred a few times. The chain joins TRBV10-3 to TRBJ1-6; TRBD1 might be the D (6 bases). Trimming stripped 2 bases from V and 10 bases from J, with 18 bases between. Germline V gives CDR1 ENHRY, CDR2 SYGVKD. The CDR3 runs to 16 residues. DNA for the CDR3: TGTGCCATCAGTGAGAGGGGAGCAGGGGTTGGCTCACCCCTCCACTTT. It codes for CAISERGAGVGSPLHF.

This clonotype was detected only a few times. V usage is TRBV11-2 and J usage is TRBJ2-3; possibly TRBD2 for D (6 bases). CDR1 is SGHAT, CDR2 FQNNGV, per germline. Trimming shortened V by 1 base and J by 0 bases, and 11 bases separated the two germline ends. The CDR3 spans 16 residues. The CDR3: CASSLGGRTSTDTQYF. For the CDR3, the DNA is TGTGCCAGCAGCTTAGGTGGGAGGACTAGCACAGATACGCAGTATTTT.